The 21 T cell receptor beta chains in this list originate from one sample, sequenced in a study of response to subunit inactivated influenza vaccine listed by TCRdb under 2018. Taken with the paper, the label for time point translates to: around 45 days after influenza vaccine administration. The method was RT-PCR. Sequenced on an Illumina HiSeq 2500. TCRdb itself trimmed the public reads at Q25 with fastp, ran MiXCR and retained productive beta chains. Identical CDR3 protein sequences are pooled into one entry, listed with their most common genes and DNA. The sample table contains a few hundred thousand distinct CDR3 sequences; only one count was recorded for roughly 9.7% of them. The biggest ten clones account for about 12% of the sample. This material consisted of PBMCs from blood, taken roughly 48 days after vaccination. All receptors come from a man aged 45-65 years who received an inactivated influenza vaccine. Donor details come from another sample of the same person, matched by shared clones.

This clonotype was counted only a few times. The rearrangement uses TRBV12-3 or TRBV12-4 and TRBJ2-3, with D possibly called TRBD1 or TRBD2 (6 bases each). Trimming took off 5 bases at V and 6 bases at J, with 18 bases between the two ends. The CDR3 spans 15 residues. The CDR3 DNA follows: TGTGCCAGCAGTCGAGGGGGGTCCTTATCGGATACGCAGTATTTT. The encoded protein is CASSRGGSLSDTQYF.

This clonotype occurred a few times. The chain joins TRBV6-5 to TRBJ2-7; TRBD1 agrees at 9 bases. The V gene's germline CDR1 is MNHEY and CDR2 SVGAGI. With 2 bases clipped from V and 6 bases from J, the junction kept 8 bases outside the gene matches. This CDR3 region has 15 residues. As DNA, the CDR3 is TGTGCCAGCAGTTACGTCATGGGGACAGGGTTCGAGCAGTACTTC. Residues: CASSYVMGTGFEQYF.

This chain joins TRBV20-1 and TRBJ2-3, with D perhaps TRBD1 (5 bases). The CDR3 is 16 amino acids. Trimming cost V 5 bases and J 1 base, with 19 bases left between them. Germline V gives CDR1 DFQATT, CDR2 SNEGSKA (reference sequence). CDR3 sequence reads: CSAFPVGREGTDTQYF. The CDR3 coding sequence is TGCAGTGCTTTCCCTGTGGGCAGGGAAGGCACAGATACGCAGTATTTT.

The chain recombines TRBV2 with TRBJ1-1; 7 positions match TRBD1. V shed 3 bases, J shed 5 bases, and the junction held 6 bases outside the gene matches. CDR1 is SNHLY and CDR2 is FYNNEI in the germline V gene. CDR3 length: 14 amino acids. CDR3 region: CASSDRTGWTEAFF. DNA of the CDR3: TGTGCCAGCAGTGATAGGACAGGTTGGACTGAAGCTTTCTTT.

Many counts were recorded for this clonotype. The chain uses TRBV4-2 and TRBJ2-1, with 10 bases lining up with TRBD2. This CDR3 comprises 18 residues. V was clipped by 0 bases and J by 4 bases; unmatched bases: 9. Germline CDR1 is LGHNA and CDR2 is YNFKEQ. CDR3 amino acids: CASSQEGPTSGPYNEQFF. Here the CDR3 DNA reads TGTGCCAGCAGCCAAGAAGGGCCGACTAGCGGGCCTTACAATGAGCAGTTCTTC.

The V call is TRBV27, the J call TRBJ2-7; 10 bases are shared with TRBD2. With 6 bases clipped from V and 4 bases from J, the junction kept 9 bases outside the gene matches. Germline CDR1 MNHEY, CDR2 SMNVEV (reference sequence). The CDR3 runs to 15 residues. The CDR3 DNA is TGTGCCAGCAGCCCAGTACTAGCGGGGCCGTACGAGCAGTACTTC. Its protein product is CASSPVLAGPYEQYF.

J is TRBJ2-2 and V is TRBV3-1; TRBD1 agrees at 10 bases. The germline gives CDR1 LGHDT, CDR2 YNNKEL (reference sequence). J was trimmed by 3 bases and V by 1 base; bases with no gene match: 8. This CDR3 has 18 residues. CDR3 nucleotides: TGTGCCAGCAGCCAAGCCCCGGGACAGGGGAGGCACACCGGGGAGCTGTTTTTT. Translating gives CASSQAPGQGRHTGELFF. The complete variable domain, with remaining parts taken from reference TRBV3-1 and TRBJ2-2, reads DTAVSQTPKYLVTQMGNDKSIKCEQNLGHDTMYWYKQDSKKFLKIMFSYNNKELIINETVPNRFSPKSPDKAHLNLHINSLELGDSAVYFCASSQAPGQGRHTGELFFGEGSRLTVL.

This clonotype came up many times. The V gene is TRBV6-5, the J gene TRBJ2-7; D uncertain. CDR3 size: 17 residues. The germline V and J ends were trimmed by 0 bases and 0 bases, with 15 bases remaining between them. The germline CDR1 and CDR2 sequences are MNHEY and SVGAGI. The CDR3 DNA is TGTGCCAGCAGTTACTCATTCCCTTCCTTAAGCTCCTACGAGCAGTACTTC. This translates into CASSYSFPSLSSYEQYF.

At least ten counts were recorded for this clonotype. The chain uses TRBV10-3 and TRBJ1-1; no reliable D call. CDR1 is ENHRY, CDR2 SYGVKD, per germline. The CDR3 has 12 amino acids. Trimming pared 6 bases from V and 5 bases from J, leaving 10 bases between. CDR3 coding DNA: TGTGCCATCAGGAAGGACGGTACTGAAGCTTTCTTT. This codes for CAIRKDGTEAFF.

The J gene is TRBJ2-1, the V gene TRBV20-1; the D is unclear. V was trimmed by 5 bases and J by 8 bases, leaving 10 bases between them. From germline, CDR1 is DFQATT and CDR2 SNEGSKA (reference sequence). This CDR3 is built from 11 residues. This CDR3 reads CSAGRGDEQFF. CDR3 DNA sequence: TGCAGTGCTGGACGTGGGGATGAGCAGTTCTTC.

This clonotype was counted ten times or more. The V call is TRBV20-1, the J call TRBJ2-2; 9 positions match TRBD2. This CDR3 comprises 14 residues. The germline gives CDR1 DFQATT, CDR2 SNEGSKA (reference sequence). V lost 5 bases to trimming and J lost 2 bases; unmatched junction nucleotides: 3. The CDR3 nucleotides are TGCAGTGCTGCGGGAGGGCCTAACACCGGGGAGCTGTTTTTT. Protein product: CSAAGGPNTGELFF.

To note about this clonotype: A single base separates this from a much larger clone, so it may be a read error. The V and J genes are TRBV20-1 and TRBJ2-1, with 14 bases fitting TRBD2. Looked up from germline, CDR1 is DFQATT and CDR2 is SNEGSKA (reference sequence). V lost 3 bases to trimming and J lost 9 bases; unmatched junction nucleotides: 4. This CDR3 spans 14 amino acids. The chain's CDR3 is CSASGTSGGSEQFF. CDR3 DNA sequence: TGCAGTGCTAGCGGGACTAGCGGGGGTAGTGAGCAGTTCTTC.

This chain uses TRBV30 with TRBJ2-7, with D unclear. Trimming pared 0 bases from V and 7 bases from J, leaving 7 bases between. Looked up from germline, CDR1 is GTSNPN and CDR2 is SVGIG (reference sequence). The length of the CDR3 is 11 residues. The chain's CDR3 is CAWSVLREQYF. The CDR3 coding sequence is TGTGCCTGGAGTGTACTAAGAGAGCAGTACTTC.

The count of this clonotype is one. The V call is TRBV18, the J call TRBJ2-7, with 9 bases fitting TRBD1. The trim removed 3 bases at V and 3 bases at J, leaving 3 bases unmatched. From germline, CDR1 is KGHSH and CDR2 LQKENI. CDR3 length equals 14 residues. Here the CDR3 reads CASSPSTGGYEQYF. Written as DNA, the CDR3 is TGTGCCAGCTCACCGTCGACAGGGGGCTACGAGCAGTACTTC.

This chain joins TRBV29-1 and TRBJ2-1; 7 nucleotides match TRBD2. V dropped 4 bases and J dropped 4; count of bases not matched to a gene: 10. Per germline, CDR1 SQVTM and CDR2 ANQGSEA. The CDR3 covers 15 residues. The CDR3 is CSVAPGGSYYNEQFF. In nucleotides, the CDR3 is TGCAGCGTTGCCCCCGGCGGGAGCTATTACAATGAGCAGTTCTTC.

The chain recombines TRBV7-9 with TRBJ2-3; D unclear. The germline V gene has CDR1 SEHNR and CDR2 FQNEAQ (reference sequence). The ends were cut back, 5 bases at V and 4 bases at J, with 7 bases in the middle. The CDR3 has 12 amino acids. The CDR3 nucleotides are TGTGCCAGCAGCCCCAACTCAGATACGCAGTATTTT. It is translated as CASSPNSDTQYF.

At least ten counts were recorded for this clonotype. The chain joins TRBV7-8 to TRBJ2-5; weak D call: TRBD1 (6 bases). The germline V gene has CDR1 SGHVS and CDR2 FQNEAQ. V lost 0 bases to trimming and J lost 4 bases, with 6 bases between them. The CDR3 is made up of 13 amino acids. The CDR3 spells CASSLAGGETQYF. In nucleotides, the CDR3 is TGTGCCAGCAGCTTAGCAGGGGGAGAGACCCAGTACTTC.

This clonotype was counted at least ten times. The rearrangement links TRBV20-1 to TRBJ1-1; D is uncertain. The CDR3 sequence is 13 residues long. Germline V gene sequence: CDR1 DFQATT, CDR2 SNEGSKA (reference sequence). The CDR3 spells CRPLPGGFTEAFF. The CDR3 nucleotides are TGCAGACCGTTACCGGGTGGTTTTACTGAAGCTTTCTTT.

This clonotype was counted many times. J is TRBJ2-1 and V is TRBV6-1; D possibly uses TRBD1 or TRBD2 (6 bases each). V dropped 5 bases and J dropped 6 bases, with 23 bases sitting between them. CDR3 length: 17 amino acids. The germline gives CDR1 MNHNS, CDR2 SASEGT. CDR3 sequence reads: CASSTKKGGGWTNEQFF. Written as DNA, the CDR3 is TGTGCCAGCAGTACCAAGAAGGGGGGTGGGTGGACCAATGAGCAGTTCTTC.

This clonotype was observed many times. This chain connects TRBV7-9 to TRBJ2-5; D unclear. This CDR3 spans 16 amino acids. V was shortened by 5 bases and J by 0 bases, with 16 bases between the two germline ends. Germline V gene sequence: CDR1 SEHNR, CDR2 FQNEAQ (reference sequence). CDR3 DNA: TGTGCCAGCAGCCCCCAGTTGTTTGTGTACCAAGAGACCCAGTACTTC. It yields the protein CASSPQLFVYQETQYF.

This clonotype was detected ten times or more. This CDR3 is CASSVVGLAGVRETQYF. CDR3 coding DNA: TGTGCCAGCAGCGTAGTTGGTCTAGCGGGAGTCCGTGAGACCCAGTACTTC. The chain recombines TRBV9 with TRBJ2-5, with 10 bases aligning to TRBD2. Trimming at V came to 0 bases and at J to 5 bases, leaving 10 bases not matched to a gene. The CDR3 runs to 17 residues. CDR1 SGDLS and CDR2 YYNGEE come from the germline V gene.